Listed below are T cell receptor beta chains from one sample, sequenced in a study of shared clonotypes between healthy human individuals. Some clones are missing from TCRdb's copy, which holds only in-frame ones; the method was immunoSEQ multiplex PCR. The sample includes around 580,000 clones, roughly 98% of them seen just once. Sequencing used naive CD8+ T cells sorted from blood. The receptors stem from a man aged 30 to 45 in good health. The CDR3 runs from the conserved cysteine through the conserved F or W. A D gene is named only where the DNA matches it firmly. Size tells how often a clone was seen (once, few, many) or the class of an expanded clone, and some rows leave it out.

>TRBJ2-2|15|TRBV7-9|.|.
CASRGGRWYTGELFF
TGTGCCAGCAGGGGAGGAAGATGGTACACCGGGGAGCTGTTTTTT
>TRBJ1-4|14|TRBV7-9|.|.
CASSSRDVHEKLFF
TGTGCCAGCAGCTCGAGGGACGTTCATGAAAAACTGTTTTTT
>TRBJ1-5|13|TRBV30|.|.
CAWSVQEGQPQHF
TGTGCCTGGAGTGTACAGGAGGGTCAGCCCCAGCATTTT
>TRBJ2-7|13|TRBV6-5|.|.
CASLHGDVHEQYF
TGTGCCAGCCTGCACGGGGACGTCCACGAGCAGTACTTC
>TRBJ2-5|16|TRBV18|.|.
CASSPKYRDAQETQYF
TGTGCCAGCTCACCAAAATATCGGGACGCCCAAGAGACCCAGTACTTC
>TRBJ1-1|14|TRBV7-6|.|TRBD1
CASSPTGGNTEAFF
TGTGCCAGCAGCCCCACAGGGGGCAACACTGAAGCTTTCTTT
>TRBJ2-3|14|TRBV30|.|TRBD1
CAWAQGAGTDTQYF
TGTGCCTGGGCACAGGGGGCCGGCACAGATACGCAGTATTTT
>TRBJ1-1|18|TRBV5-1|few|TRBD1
CASSLAGGRIGMNTEAFF
TGCGCCAGCAGCTTGGCAGGGGGTCGGATAGGTATGAACACTGAAGCTTTCTTT
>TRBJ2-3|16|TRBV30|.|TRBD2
CAWSKEGTSAPDTQYF
TGTGCCTGGAGTAAAGAGGGGACTAGCGCACCAGATACGCAGTATTTT
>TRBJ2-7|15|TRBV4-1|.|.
CASSQDRTGSYEQYF
TGCGCCAGCAGCCAAGATCGAACTGGCTCCTACGAGCAGTACTTC
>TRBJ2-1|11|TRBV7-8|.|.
CASSWGSVQFF
TGTGCCAGCAGCTGGGGCAGTGTGCAGTTCTTC
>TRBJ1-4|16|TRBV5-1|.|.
CASSLASTPDSEKLFF
TGCGCCAGCAGCTTGGCTTCTACTCCGGACAGTGAAAAACTGTTTTTT
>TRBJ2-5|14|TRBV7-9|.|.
CASSSSGPGETQYF
TGTGCCAGCAGCTCGTCAGGACCCGGGGAGACCCAGTACTTC
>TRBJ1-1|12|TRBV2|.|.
CASDTLNTEAFF
TGTGCCAGCGACACCCTGAACACTGAAGCTTTCTTT
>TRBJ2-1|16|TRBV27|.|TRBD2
CAGKRGLAGPERSRFF
TGTGCCGGCAAAAGGGGACTAGCGGGACCGGAGCGATCCCGTTTCTTC
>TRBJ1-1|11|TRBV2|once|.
CASSYDGEAFF
TGTGCCAGCAGTTATGACGGTGAAGCTTTCTTT
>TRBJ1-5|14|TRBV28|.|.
CASRKDYSNQPQHF
TGTGCCAGCAGAAAGGACTATAGCAATCAGCCCCAGCATTTT
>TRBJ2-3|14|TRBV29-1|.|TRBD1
CSVGGQGAGDTQYF
TGCAGCGTTGGAGGACAGGGGGCTGGAGATACGCAGTATTTT
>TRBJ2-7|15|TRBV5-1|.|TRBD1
CASSLRDRGLGEQYF
TGCGCCAGCAGCTTGAGGGACAGAGGCTTAGGGGAGCAGTACTTC
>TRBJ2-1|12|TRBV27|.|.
CASSLVGNEQFF
TGTGCCAGCAGTTTGGTGGGCAATGAGCAGTTCTTC
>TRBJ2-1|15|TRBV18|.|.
CASSPPVQGWDGQFF
TGTGCCAGCTCACCACCGGTCCAGGGGTGGGATGGGCAGTTCTTC
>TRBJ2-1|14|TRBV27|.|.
CASSLVTAGNEQFF
TGTGCCAGCAGTTTAGTAACTGCGGGTAATGAGCAGTTCTTC
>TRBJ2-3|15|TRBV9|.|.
CASSVGGRSTDTQYF
TGTGCCAGCAGCGTTGGGGGACGTAGCACAGATACGCAGTATTTT
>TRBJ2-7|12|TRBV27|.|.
CASSSTGREQYF
TGTGCCAGCAGTTCAACAGGGCGCGAGCAGTACTTC
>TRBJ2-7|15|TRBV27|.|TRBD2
CASTPGGAGVYEQYF
TGTGCCAGCACCCCTGGAGGAGCGGGAGTTTACGAGCAGTACTTC
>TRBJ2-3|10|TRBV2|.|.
CASISDTQYF
TGTGCCAGCATTTCAGATACGCAGTATTTT
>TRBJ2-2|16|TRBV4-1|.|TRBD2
CASSQLGLANTGELFF
TGCGCCAGCAGCCAATTAGGACTAGCGAACACCGGGGAGCTGTTTTTT
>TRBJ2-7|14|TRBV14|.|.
CASSQVPGAYEQYF
TGTGCCAGCAGCCAAGTTCCAGGGGCCTACGAGCAGTACTTC
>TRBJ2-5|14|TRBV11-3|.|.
CASSFRPRGRIQYF
TGTGCCAGCAGCTTTAGGCCCCGGGGGAGGATCCAGTACTTC
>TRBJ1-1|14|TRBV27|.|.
CASSTGMGDTEAFF
TGTGCCAGCAGTACCGGGATGGGGGACACTGAAGCTTTCTTT
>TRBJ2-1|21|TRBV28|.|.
CASSSPPGQRDTHTAYNEQFF
TGTGCCAGCAGTTCCCCCCCGGGGCAGCGGGACACCCACACGGCCTACAATGAGCAGTTCTTC
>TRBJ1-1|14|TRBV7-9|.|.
CASSLRGVNTEAFF
TGTGCCAGCAGCTTAAGAGGGGTGAACACTGAAGCTTTCTTT
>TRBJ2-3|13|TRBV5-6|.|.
CASSLVGSDTQYF
TGTGCCAGCAGCCTGGTCGGTTCAGATACGCAGTATTTT
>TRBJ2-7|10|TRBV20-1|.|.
CSARGDEQYF
TGCAGTGCTAGAGGGGACGAGCAGTACTTC
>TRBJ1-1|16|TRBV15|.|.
CATSRPILTANTEAFF
TGTGCCACCAGCAGACCCATCTTGACAGCGAACACTGAAGCTTTCTTT
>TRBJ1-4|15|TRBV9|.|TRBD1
CASSVGWTGDEKLFF
TGTGCCAGCAGCGTGGGTTGGACAGGGGATGAAAAACTGTTTTTT
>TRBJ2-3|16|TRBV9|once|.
CASSALPTGWRDTQYF
TGTGCCAGCAGCGCCCTCCCAACAGGGTGGAGGGATACGCAGTATTTT
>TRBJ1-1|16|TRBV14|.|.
CASSLLARGSDTEAFF
TGTGCCAGCAGCCTCCTCGCCCGGGGATCAGACACTGAAGCTTTCTTT
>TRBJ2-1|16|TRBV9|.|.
CASSVNDVSSYNEQFF
TGTGCCAGCAGCGTAAACGACGTTAGCTCCTACAATGAGCAGTTCTTC
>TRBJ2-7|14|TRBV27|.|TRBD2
CASSWSGSSYEQYF
TGTGCCAGCAGTTGGAGCGGGAGCTCCTACGAGCAGTACTTC
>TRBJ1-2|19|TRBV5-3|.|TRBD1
CARSSYFRDRIDPNYGYTF
TGTGCCAGAAGCTCTTATTTCCGGGACAGGATCGATCCTAACTATGGCTACACCTTC
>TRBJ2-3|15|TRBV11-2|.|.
CASLSGKTRADTQYF
TGTGCCAGCCTGTCGGGGAAAACCAGGGCAGATACGCAGTATTTT